The rows below give T cell receptor beta chains drawn from one sample of a study of T cell repertoires in cytomegalovirus infection. MiXCR was run by TCRdb on the reads, yielding one entry per CDR3 protein. The data contain fewer than 55,000 distinct CDR3 sequences, about 18% of them singletons. Their target antigens are unknown. The material was CD8+ T cells from cultured PBMCs, obtained from culture after CMV antigen stimulation. The source is a human donor in good health (CMV status not recorded). Some clones in this sample may be carry-over from other donors' samples. Each CDR3 is given with its conserved first and last residue. Fields, in order: clone size, J gene, V gene, D gene, CDR3 DNA, CDR3 protein. D genes are given only for firm matches. Size is stated for part of the rows, as once, few or many counts, or as a class when the clone is expanded.

abundance: -; j_gene: TRBJ1-1; v_gene: TRBV19; d_gene: -; CDR3nt: TGTGCCAGTAGTATAGATCGAGGGGGGACTGAAGCTTTCTTT; CDR3aa: CASSIDRGGTEAFF
abundance: -; j_gene: TRBJ2-7; v_gene: TRBV7-2; d_gene: -; CDR3nt: TGTGCCAGCAGCCAAGACATTAATTACGAGCAGTACTTC; CDR3aa: CASSQDINYEQYF
abundance: -; j_gene: TRBJ2-1; v_gene: TRBV11-2; d_gene: TRBD2; CDR3nt: TGTGCCAGCTGCGGGGGGAGCGGGGGCCTGAGCTCCTACAATGAGCAGTTCTTC; CDR3aa: CASCGGSGGLSSYNEQFF
abundance: -; j_gene: TRBJ1-1; v_gene: TRBV24-1; d_gene: -; CDR3nt: TGTGCCACCAGTGATGGGGGAACTGAAGCTTTCTTT; CDR3aa: CATSDGGTEAFF
abundance: few; j_gene: TRBJ1-1; v_gene: TRBV7-9; d_gene: TRBD1; CDR3nt: TGTGCCAGCAGCCCAGGACAGGGATACACTGAAGCTTTCTTT; CDR3aa: CASSPGQGYTEAFF
abundance: -; j_gene: TRBJ2-3; v_gene: TRBV28; d_gene: -; CDR3nt: TGTGCCAGCAGTCTAGGGTTAACTAGCACAGATACGCAGTATTTT; CDR3aa: CASSLGLTSTDTQYF
abundance: many; j_gene: TRBJ2-3; v_gene: TRBV6-5; d_gene: -; CDR3nt: TGTGCCAGCAGTTACGACGGAGATACGCAGTATTTT; CDR3aa: CASSYDGDTQYF
abundance: few; j_gene: TRBJ1-1; v_gene: TRBV4-1; d_gene: -; CDR3nt: TGCGCCAGCAGCCACCTCGGGACGGCCATCGAAGCTTTCTTT; CDR3aa: CASSHLGTAIEAFF
abundance: once; j_gene: TRBJ2-2; v_gene: TRBV6-2/TRBV6-3; d_gene: TRBD2; CDR3nt: TGTGCCAGCAGTTTCGGGGGGGCCGCCGGGGAGCTGTTTTTT; CDR3aa: CASSFGGAAGELFF
abundance: -; j_gene: TRBJ2-2; v_gene: TRBV6-4; d_gene: -; CDR3nt: TGTGCCAGCAGTGAAGCAGGGGACACCGGGGAGCTGTTTTTT; CDR3aa: CASSEAGDTGELFF
abundance: few; j_gene: TRBJ1-5; v_gene: TRBV28; d_gene: TRBD1; CDR3nt: TGTGCCAGCAGTTTCGACCGGGACAGACTACCTTATAGCAATCAGCCCCAGCATTTT; CDR3aa: CASSFDRDRLPYSNQPQHF
abundance: -; j_gene: TRBJ2-7; v_gene: TRBV6-6; d_gene: -; CDR3nt: TGTGCCAGCAGTTACTCCTTAGGGTACGAGCAGTACTTC; CDR3aa: CASSYSLGYEQYF
abundance: -; j_gene: TRBJ1-5; v_gene: TRBV6-6; d_gene: -; CDR3nt: TGTGCCAGCAGTGGAGGAGGCAGATATGGTCATCAGCCCCAGCATTTT; CDR3aa: CASSGGGRYGHQPQHF
abundance: -; j_gene: TRBJ1-1; v_gene: TRBV4-1; d_gene: -; CDR3nt: TGCGCCAGCAGCCAGACCCAGGGGACTGAAGCTTTCTTT; CDR3aa: CASSQTQGTEAFF
abundance: -; j_gene: TRBJ1-1; v_gene: TRBV7-2; d_gene: -; CDR3nt: TGTGCCAGCAGCTTAGAGGGAGCCCGCACTGAAGCTTTCTTT; CDR3aa: CASSLEGARTEAFF
abundance: many; j_gene: TRBJ2-1; v_gene: TRBV7-2; d_gene: TRBD1; CDR3nt: TGTGCCAGCAGCTTAGCTCCAGGGGGCTCCTACAATGAGCAGTTCTTC; CDR3aa: CASSLAPGGSYNEQFF
abundance: -; j_gene: TRBJ1-1; v_gene: TRBV6-5; d_gene: -; CDR3nt: TGTGCCAGCAGTTATCTCCAGGGTACTGAAGCTTTCTTT; CDR3aa: CASSYLQGTEAFF
abundance: few; j_gene: TRBJ1-1; v_gene: TRBV7-9; d_gene: -; CDR3nt: TGTGCCAGCAGCTTAAGGGCTGAAGCTTTCTTT; CDR3aa: CASSLRAEAFF
abundance: few; j_gene: TRBJ1-1; v_gene: TRBV5-5; d_gene: -; CDR3nt: TGTGCCAGCAGCTTGAGGGCCCAGAACACTGAAGCTTTCTTT; CDR3aa: CASSLRAQNTEAFF
abundance: few; j_gene: TRBJ2-3; v_gene: TRBV6-5; d_gene: -; CDR3nt: TGTGCCAGCAGTTACTCGGAGCAGAATACGCAGTATTTT; CDR3aa: CASSYSEQNTQYF
abundance: -; j_gene: TRBJ2-2; v_gene: TRBV7-8; d_gene: -; CDR3nt: TGTGCCAGCAGCATTCAGGGGATCACTGGGGAGCTGTTTTTT; CDR3aa: CASSIQGITGELFF
abundance: -; j_gene: TRBJ1-5; v_gene: TRBV25-1; d_gene: -; CDR3nt: TGTGCCAGCAGTGACGCCCCTCAGGACAGCAATCAGCCCCAGCATTTT; CDR3aa: CASSDAPQDSNQPQHF
abundance: -; j_gene: TRBJ2-4; v_gene: TRBV29-1; d_gene: -; CDR3nt: TGCAGCGCCCGAACACGGGCTCCTACCAAAAACATTCAGTACTTC; CDR3aa: CSARTRAPTKNIQYF
abundance: -; j_gene: TRBJ1-2; v_gene: TRBV27; d_gene: -; CDR3nt: TGTGCCAGCAGTCCGAATTCAGGGACGGGCTATGGCTACACCTTC; CDR3aa: CASSPNSGTGYGYTF
abundance: -; j_gene: TRBJ1-6; v_gene: TRBV7-8; d_gene: -; CDR3nt: TGTGCCAGCAGGGTAGGGGGAGATAATTCACCCCTCCACTTT; CDR3aa: CASRVGGDNSPLHF
abundance: few; j_gene: TRBJ1-2; v_gene: TRBV12-3/TRBV12-4; d_gene: -; CDR3nt: TGTGCCAGCAGTCCGGGCCTTGTGCTCTATGGCTACACCTTC; CDR3aa: CASSPGLVLYGYTF
abundance: -; j_gene: TRBJ1-5; v_gene: TRBV28; d_gene: TRBD1; CDR3nt: TGTGCCAGCAGTTTATACACCACGGGACAGCGGAACAATCAGCCCCAGCATTTT; CDR3aa: CASSLYTTGQRNNQPQHF
abundance: -; j_gene: TRBJ1-3; v_gene: TRBV7-2; d_gene: -; CDR3nt: TGTGCCAGCAGCTTAGCGGGGACTGGAAACACCATATATTTT; CDR3aa: CASSLAGTGNTIYF
abundance: few; j_gene: TRBJ2-1; v_gene: TRBV5-6; d_gene: -; CDR3nt: TGTGCCAGCAGCTTGGCCAACGAGGGCCGTTTTAACAATGAGCAGTTCTTC; CDR3aa: CASSLANEGRFNNEQFF
abundance: -; j_gene: TRBJ2-3; v_gene: TRBV4-1; d_gene: TRBD1; CDR3nt: TGCGCCAGCAGCCAGTTACAGGGGGGTATGGCAGATACGCAGTATTTT; CDR3aa: CASSQLQGGMADTQYF
abundance: -; j_gene: TRBJ1-4; v_gene: TRBV7-9; d_gene: -; CDR3nt: TGTGCCAGCAGCCTCCTACTTGGGGGGCCATATGAAAAACTGTTTTTT; CDR3aa: CASSLLLGGPYEKLFF
abundance: few; j_gene: TRBJ1-5; v_gene: TRBV7-8; d_gene: TRBD1; CDR3nt: TGTGCCAGCAGCTTAAGAACAGGGGATCAGCCCCAGCATTTT; CDR3aa: CASSLRTGDQPQHF
abundance: -; j_gene: TRBJ1-2; v_gene: TRBV9; d_gene: -; CDR3nt: TGTGCCAGCAGCGTAGGAACAAATAACTTC; CDR3aa: CASSVGTNNF
abundance: few; j_gene: TRBJ2-2; v_gene: TRBV18; d_gene: TRBD2; CDR3nt: TGTGCCAGCTCACCAGAGCTAGCGGCTAACACCGGGGAGCTGTTTTTT; CDR3aa: CASSPELAANTGELFF
abundance: -; j_gene: TRBJ1-5; v_gene: TRBV7-2; d_gene: -; CDR3nt: TGTGCCAGCAGCTTAGCGGAAGGGGGAGTCAGGCAGCCCCAGCATTTT; CDR3aa: CASSLAEGGVRQPQHF
abundance: few; j_gene: TRBJ2-2; v_gene: TRBV7-6; d_gene: TRBD1; CDR3nt: TGTGCCAGCAGCTTAGGGGGCTACAGGGGGCTGGACACCGGGGAGCTGTTTTTT; CDR3aa: CASSLGGYRGLDTGELFF
abundance: few; j_gene: TRBJ1-4; v_gene: TRBV12-3/TRBV12-4; d_gene: -; CDR3nt: TGTGCCAGCAGTTTCTACCCAGAGGGTGTCAATGAAAAACTGTTTTTT; CDR3aa: CASSFYPEGVNEKLFF
abundance: few; j_gene: TRBJ2-7; v_gene: TRBV5-6; d_gene: -; CDR3nt: TGTGCCAGCAGCTTGTGGAACAGGGCCTACGAGCAGTACTTC; CDR3aa: CASSLWNRAYEQYF
abundance: few; j_gene: TRBJ2-5; v_gene: TRBV7-8; d_gene: -; CDR3nt: TGTGCCAGCACACAGGATCTACAAGAGACCCAGTACTTC; CDR3aa: CASTQDLQETQYF
abundance: -; j_gene: TRBJ2-4; v_gene: TRBV6-5; d_gene: TRBD1; CDR3nt: TGTGCCAGCAGTTTCTTGGACAGGGCGATTCAGTACTTC; CDR3aa: CASSFLDRAIQYF
abundance: -; j_gene: TRBJ2-1; v_gene: TRBV7-2; d_gene: -; CDR3nt: TGTGCCAGCAGCGGCAGCTACAATGAGCAGTTCTTC; CDR3aa: CASSGSYNEQFF
abundance: -; j_gene: TRBJ1-1; v_gene: TRBV4-3; d_gene: -; CDR3nt: TGCGCCAGCAGCCCTACCCCCAGGGGTGGCACTGAAGCTTTCTTT; CDR3aa: CASSPTPRGGTEAFF
abundance: -; j_gene: TRBJ2-1; v_gene: TRBV7-2; d_gene: -; CDR3nt: TGTGCCAGCAGCTTAAATCGGGACTCCGCATTTTCCTACAATGAGCAGTTCTTC; CDR3aa: CASSLNRDSAFSYNEQFF
abundance: -; j_gene: TRBJ1-4; v_gene: TRBV27; d_gene: -; CDR3nt: TGTGCCAGCAGTTTACTAGGGAGTAGCGGTGAAAAACTGTTTTTT; CDR3aa: CASSLLGSSGEKLFF
abundance: few; j_gene: TRBJ2-5; v_gene: TRBV7-2; d_gene: TRBD2; CDR3nt: TGTGCCAGCACCTCTATGGCTAGCGGGGAGACCCAGTACTTC; CDR3aa: CASTSMASGETQYF
abundance: few; j_gene: TRBJ2-2; v_gene: TRBV5-1; d_gene: -; CDR3nt: TGCGCCAGCAGCCCCGGGTCCTACACCGGGGAGCTGTTTTTT; CDR3aa: CASSPGSYTGELFF
abundance: -; j_gene: TRBJ2-2; v_gene: TRBV11-3; d_gene: -; CDR3nt: TGTGCCAGCAGCTTAGCGAACACCGGGGAGCTGTTTTTT; CDR3aa: CASSLANTGELFF
abundance: -; j_gene: TRBJ1-1; v_gene: TRBV7-6; d_gene: -; CDR3nt: TGTGCCAGCAGCCGCGGGTTAGGGGGGGTGAACACTGAAGCTTTCTTT; CDR3aa: CASSRGLGGVNTEAFF
abundance: few; j_gene: TRBJ1-5; v_gene: TRBV4-2; d_gene: -; CDR3nt: TGTGCCAGCAGCCAAAGTGATGGGCAGGGACAGCCCCAGCATTTT; CDR3aa: CASSQSDGQGQPQHF
abundance: -; j_gene: TRBJ2-2; v_gene: TRBV7-2; d_gene: TRBD2; CDR3nt: TGTGCCAGCAGCTTATCTCCCTCTAGCGGGCGTAACACCGGGGAGCTGTTTTTT; CDR3aa: CASSLSPSSGRNTGELFF
abundance: -; j_gene: TRBJ1-2; v_gene: TRBV7-6; d_gene: -; CDR3nt: TGTGCCAGCAGCTTAGGTCCCAACTATGGCTACACCTTC; CDR3aa: CASSLGPNYGYTF
abundance: -; j_gene: TRBJ2-5; v_gene: TRBV7-9; d_gene: TRBD1; CDR3nt: TGTGCCAGCAGCTTATGGGACAGGGGGTTGGAGACCCAGTACTTC; CDR3aa: CASSLWDRGLETQYF